A single sample is the source of the 6 T cell receptor beta chains below, sequenced in a study of a mutant IDH1 vaccine in newly diagnosed glioma. These TCRs' antigens remain unknown. The time point: week 11, during vaccination. Vaccine doses each comprised 300 ug of mutant IDH1 20-mer peptide, with topical imiquimod. TCRdb keeps only in-frame clones here, not all; method: immunoSEQ multiplex PCR. The repertoire consists of around 33,000 clones, with nearly 90% occurring once and the leading ten covering about a fifth. This sample comprised PBMCs, obtained from a glioma patient whose treatment included an IDH1 peptide vaccine. These receptors all come from a man between 18 and 29 years old with glioma.

The rearrangement uses TRBV19 and TRBJ2-1; TRBD1 aligns across 8 bases. The CDR3 spans 15 residues. Germline CDR1 reads LNHDA; CDR2 reads SQIVND (reference sequence). With V trimmed by 5 bases and J by 7 bases, 10 bases remained unmatched. DNA of the CDR3: TGTGCCAGTAGTGGACCGACAGGGGTCATGAATGAGCAGTTCTTC. This gives the protein CASSGPTGVMNEQFF.

The gene calls are TRBV4-3 and TRBJ2-7; D gene uncertain. Trimming removed 0 bases at V and 2 bases at J, with 8 bases between. The CDR3 contains 14 residues. Germline CDR1 LGHNA, CDR2 YSLEER. CDR3 sequence reads: CASSQDKGTYEQYF. The CDR3 DNA is TGCGCCAGCAGCCAAGACAAGGGTACCTACGAGCAGTACTTC.

This sequence joins TRBV7-8 and TRBJ1-1; D is undetermined. Deletions cut 5 bases from V and 5 bases from J, with 15 bases between. CDR3 length equals 14 residues. The V gene's germline CDR1 is SGHVS and CDR2 FQNEAQ. CDR3 DNA: TGTGCCAGCAGCCCCCCGGCCACGGGGACTGAAGCTTTCTTT. Translated, it gives CASSPPATGTEAFF.

The sample holds one count of this clone. The chain recombines TRBV6-5 with TRBJ1-1; 7 nucleotides line up with TRBD1. CDR1 is MNHEY, CDR2 SVGAGI, per germline. The length of the CDR3 is 13 residues. J gave up 5 bases and V 6 bases, and 6 bases lay outside the gene matches. CDR3 DNA sequence: TGTGCCAGCAGGGGGACAGTAGCAACTGAAGCTTTCTTT. This gives the protein CASRGTVATEAFF.

The J gene is TRBJ1-1, the V gene TRBV29-1; 7 positions match TRBD1. CDR1 is SQVTM, CDR2 ANQGSEA, per germline. The CDR3 runs to 14 residues. V lost 1 base to trimming and J lost 0 bases; unmatched junction nucleotides: 2. The CDR3 DNA reads TGCAGCGTTGAAGCGACAGGGCTGAACACTGAAGCTTTCTTT. Its protein is CSVEATGLNTEAFF. The entire variable domain, with the rest obtained from reference TRBV29-1 and TRBJ1-1, is as follows: SAVISQKPSRDICQRGTSLTIQCQVDSQVTMMFWYRQQPGQSLTLIATANQGSEATYESGFVIDKFPISRPNLTFSTLTVSNMSPEDSSIYLCSVEATGLNTEAFFGQGTRLTVV.

V is TRBV6-1 and J is TRBJ2-5; the D gene is possibly TRBD1 (5 bases). The CDR3 has 14 residues. V dropped 0 bases and J dropped 6 bases, with 11 bases sitting between them. From germline, CDR1 is MNHNS and CDR2 SASEGT. In DNA form, the CDR3 reads TGTGCCAGCAGTGAAGCTAGGGGTCTCAAGACCCAGTACTTC. Translated, it gives CASSEARGLKTQYF.